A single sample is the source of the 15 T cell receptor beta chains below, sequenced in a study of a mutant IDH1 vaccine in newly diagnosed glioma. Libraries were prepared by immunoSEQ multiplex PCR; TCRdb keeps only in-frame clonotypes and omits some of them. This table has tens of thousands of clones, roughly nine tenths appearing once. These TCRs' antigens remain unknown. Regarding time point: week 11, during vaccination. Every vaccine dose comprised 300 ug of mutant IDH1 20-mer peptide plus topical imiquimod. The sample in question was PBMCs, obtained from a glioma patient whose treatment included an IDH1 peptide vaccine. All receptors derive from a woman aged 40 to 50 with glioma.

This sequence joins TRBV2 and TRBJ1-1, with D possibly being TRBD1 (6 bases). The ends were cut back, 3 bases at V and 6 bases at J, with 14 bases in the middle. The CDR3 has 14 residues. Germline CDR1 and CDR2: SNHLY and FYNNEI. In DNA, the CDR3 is TGTGCCAGCAGTGACCCAGGGGAGGATCCTGAAGCTTTCTTT. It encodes CASSDPGEDPEAFF. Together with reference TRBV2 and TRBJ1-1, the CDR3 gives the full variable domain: EPEVTQTPSHQVTQMGQEVILRCVPISNHLYFYWYRQILGQKVEFLVSFYNNEISEKSEIFDDQFSVERPDGSNFTLKIRSTKLEDSAMYFCASSDPGEDPEAFFGQGTRLTVV.

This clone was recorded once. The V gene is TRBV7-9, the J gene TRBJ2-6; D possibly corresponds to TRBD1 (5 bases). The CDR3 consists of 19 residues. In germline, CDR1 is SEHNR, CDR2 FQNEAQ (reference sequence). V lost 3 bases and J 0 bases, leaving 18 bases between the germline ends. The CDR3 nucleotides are TGTGCCAGCAGCTTTTGGGGCCACGGACGGAACTCTGGGGCCAACGTCCTGACTTTC. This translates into CASSFWGHGRNSGANVLTF.

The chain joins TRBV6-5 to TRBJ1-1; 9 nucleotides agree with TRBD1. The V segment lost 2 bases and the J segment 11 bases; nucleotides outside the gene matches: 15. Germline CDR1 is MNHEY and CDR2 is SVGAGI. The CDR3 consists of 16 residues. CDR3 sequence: CASSYGGTPQGTGAFF. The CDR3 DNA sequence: TGTGCCAGCAGTTACGGGGGGACACCACAGGGGACAGGGGCTTTCTTT.

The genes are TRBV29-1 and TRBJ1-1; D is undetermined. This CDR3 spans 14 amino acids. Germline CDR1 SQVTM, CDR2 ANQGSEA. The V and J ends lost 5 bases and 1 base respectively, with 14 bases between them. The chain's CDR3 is CSVIQRLANTEAFF. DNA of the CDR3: TGCAGCGTTATACAGCGACTAGCGAACACTGAAGCTTTCTTT. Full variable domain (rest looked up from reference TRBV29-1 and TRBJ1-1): SAVISQKPSRDICQRGTSLTIQCQVDSQVTMMFWYRQQPGQSLTLIATANQGSEATYESGFVIDKFPISRPNLTFSTLTVSNMSPEDSSIYLCSVIQRLANTEAFFGQGTRLTVV.

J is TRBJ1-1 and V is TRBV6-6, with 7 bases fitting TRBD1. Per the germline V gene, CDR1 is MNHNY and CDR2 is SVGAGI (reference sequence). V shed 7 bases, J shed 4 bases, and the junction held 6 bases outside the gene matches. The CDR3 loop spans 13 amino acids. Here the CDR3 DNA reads TGTGCCAGCACTACAGGGGTGGTCACTGAAGCTTTCTTT. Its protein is CASTTGVVTEAFF.

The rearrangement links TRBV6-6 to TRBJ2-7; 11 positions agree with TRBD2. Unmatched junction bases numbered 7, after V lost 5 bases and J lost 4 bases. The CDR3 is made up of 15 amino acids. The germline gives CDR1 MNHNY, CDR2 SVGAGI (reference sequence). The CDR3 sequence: CASSTRLAGTYEQYF. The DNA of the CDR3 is TGTGCCAGCAGTACCCGACTAGCGGGAACTTACGAGCAGTACTTC.

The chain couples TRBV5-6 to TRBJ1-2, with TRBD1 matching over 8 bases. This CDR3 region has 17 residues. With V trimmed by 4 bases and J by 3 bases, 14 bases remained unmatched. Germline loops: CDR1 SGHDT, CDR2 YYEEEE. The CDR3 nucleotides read TGTGCCAGCAGCCCTACCAAGAACAGGGGGGTCGACTATGGCTACACCTTC. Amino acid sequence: CASSPTKNRGVDYGYTF.

The CDR3 nucleotides are TGCGCCAGCAGCCAAGGGGTCAGGGGCAGGGCTGTCAATCAGCCCCAGCATTTT. This encodes CASSQGVRGRAVNQPQHF. V gene TRBV4-1 combines with J gene TRBJ1-5; perhaps TRBD1 as D (6 bases). The CDR3 has 18 amino acids. Germline values: CDR1 MGHRA, CDR2 YSYEKL. The V end lost 1 base, the J end lost 3 bases, and 19 bases lay between the germline ends.

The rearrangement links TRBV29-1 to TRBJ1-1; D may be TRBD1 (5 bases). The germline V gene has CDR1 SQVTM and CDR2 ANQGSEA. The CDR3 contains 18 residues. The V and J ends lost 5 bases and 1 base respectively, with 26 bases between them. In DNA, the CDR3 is TGCAGCGTTCTATCCACAGGACCCAAGAGCAGCTGGAACACTGAAGCTTTCTTT. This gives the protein CSVLSTGPKSSWNTEAFF.

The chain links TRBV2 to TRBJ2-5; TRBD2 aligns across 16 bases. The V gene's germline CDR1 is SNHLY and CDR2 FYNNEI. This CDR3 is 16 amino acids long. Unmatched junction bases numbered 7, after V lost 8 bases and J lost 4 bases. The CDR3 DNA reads TGTGCCAGCCGGGGACTAGCGGGAGGGCCGGGAGAGACCCAGTACTTC. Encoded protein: CASRGLAGGPGETQYF.

CDR3 in amino acids: CASSLNGNTGTSYNEQFF. CDR3 coding DNA: TGCGCCAGCAGCCTCAACGGGAATACAGGTACATCCTACAATGAGCAGTTCTTC. The V gene is TRBV5-1, the J gene TRBJ2-1; D is tentatively TRBD1 or TRBD2 (5 bases each). Trimming removed 4 bases from V and 1 base from J, with 21 bases in between. CDR1 SGHRS and CDR2 YFSETQ come from the germline V gene. CDR3 length equals 18 residues.

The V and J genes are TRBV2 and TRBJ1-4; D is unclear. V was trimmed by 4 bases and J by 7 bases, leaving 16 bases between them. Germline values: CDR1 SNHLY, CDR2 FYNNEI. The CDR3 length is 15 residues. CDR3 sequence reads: CASSGPLSGFEKLFF. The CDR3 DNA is TGTGCCAGCAGTGGACCCCTCTCGGGATTTGAAAAACTGTTTTTT.

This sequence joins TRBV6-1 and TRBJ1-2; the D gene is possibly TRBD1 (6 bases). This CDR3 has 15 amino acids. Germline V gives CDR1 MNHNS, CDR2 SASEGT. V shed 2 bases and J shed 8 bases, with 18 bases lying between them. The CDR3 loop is CASSEILGGAGGYTF. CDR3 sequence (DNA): TGTGCCAGCAGTGAAATCTTGGGGGGCGCGGGCGGCTACACCTTC.

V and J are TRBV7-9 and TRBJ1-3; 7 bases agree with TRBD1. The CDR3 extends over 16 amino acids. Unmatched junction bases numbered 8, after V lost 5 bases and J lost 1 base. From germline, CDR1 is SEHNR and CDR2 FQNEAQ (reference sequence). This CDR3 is CASSKGQARSGNTIYF. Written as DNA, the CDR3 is TGTGCCAGCAGCAAAGGACAGGCCCGATCTGGAAACACCATATATTTT.

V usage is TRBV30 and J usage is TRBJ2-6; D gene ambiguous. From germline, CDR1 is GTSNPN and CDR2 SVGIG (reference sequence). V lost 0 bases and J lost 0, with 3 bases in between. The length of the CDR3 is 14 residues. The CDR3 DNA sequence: TGTGCCTGGAGTGTGGGCTCTGGGGCCAACGTCCTGACTTTC. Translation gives CAWSVGSGANVLTF.